This T cell receptor beta chain was documented in a study of T cells in Graves' hyperthyroidism and ophthalmopathy. The TCR beta CDR3 regions underwent amplification using RNA transcripts as the source. The study used the HTBI primer set for a first-round RT-PCR of the TCR CDR3. TCRdb ran MiXCR on the multiplex PCR reads and lists one entry per CDR3 protein. The sample lists 500,000 or so distinct CDR3 sequences; 15% to 20% were seen once. Patients showing uncontrolled infection, other autoimmune disease, pregnancy or lactation were ineligible. The sequenced sample was blood. The sequence was obtained from a woman aged 25 to 39 with Graves' ophthalmopathy.

The CDR3 is CASGSGGIHSYNEQFF. The CDR3, as DNA: TGTGCCAGTGGTTCAGGGGGCATTCACTCCTACAATGAGCAGTTCTTC. The J gene is TRBJ2-1, the V gene TRBV19; 8 bases match TRBD1. V dropped 8 bases and J dropped 0; count of bases not matched to a gene: 9. The germline V gene encodes CDR1 LNHDA and CDR2 SQIVND (reference sequence). The CDR3 runs 16 residues.